A selection of T cell receptor beta chains follows, all from one sample in a study of blood T cell repertoires in COVID-19. The data were produced by immunoSEQ multiplex PCR, yet TCRdb's version contains in-frame clones alone and is incomplete. The sample lists a few hundred thousand clones, 90% occurring once. Sequenced: PBMCs or T cells enriched from blood (not recorded which). These receptors came from a man aged 18-30 years who had recovered from COVID-19. CDR3s include the opening cysteine and the closing phenylalanine or tryptophan. The D gene is left open where the match is weak. The listing skips clone size in some rows; elsewhere it reads once, few, many or a size class.

TRBD2	once	TRBJ2-1	13	TRBV24-1	TGTGCCACCAGTGAACTAGCGAGGGATGAGCAGTTCTTC	CATSELARDEQFF
NA	few	TRBJ2-1	16	TRBV5-4	TGTGCCAGCAGCCTGGGCGACAGACTCACCTACAATGAGCAGTTCTTC	CASSLGDRLTYNEQFF
NA	NA	TRBJ1-5	15	TRBV27	TGTGCCAGCAGACTAACCGGGATCCGCAATCAGCCCCAGCATTTT	CASRLTGIRNQPQHF
TRBD1	NA	TRBJ1-4	15	TRBV14	TGTGCCAGCAGTCCCATCGGGACAGGGGGTGAAAAACTGTTTTTT	CASSPIGTGGEKLFF
TRBD1	few	TRBJ2-2	14	TRBV5-1	TGCGCCAGCAGCCCTGACAGGGGATCCGGGGAGCTGTTTTTT	CASSPDRGSGELFF
TRBD1	NA	TRBJ2-7	14	TRBV11-3	TGTGCCAGCAGCTCAATCCAGACAGGGGGGGAGCAGTACTTC	CASSSIQTGGEQYF
NA	NA	TRBJ2-7	13	TRBV7-8	TGTGCCAGCAGCGCCACAACAGGGTCCGAGCAGTACTTC	CASSATTGSEQYF
NA	NA	TRBJ1-2	15	TRBV19	TGTGCCAGTAGCGCCCCAGGTCTTGTAGTTTATGGCTACACCTTC	CASSAPGLVVYGYTF
TRBD2	NA	TRBJ2-1	19	TRBV7-3	TGTGCCAGCAGCTTATGGTCTAGCGGGAGTTTGGGGTCCTACAATGAGCAGTTCTTC	CASSLWSSGSLGSYNEQFF
TRBD2	once	TRBJ2-5	15	TRBV6-5	TGTGCCAGCAGTTCCCCCGGGGAGGGGATTGAGACCCAGTACTTC	CASSSPGEGIETQYF
TRBD1	NA	TRBJ1-2	15	TRBV28	TGTGCCAGCAGTTCCTACAGGGGGCGATACTATGGCTACACCTTC	CASSSYRGRYYGYTF
NA	NA	TRBJ1-4	15	TRBV5-1	TGCGCCAGCAGCGCACTGGGGCAGATAAATGAAAAACTGTTTTTT	CASSALGQINEKLFF
TRBD2	NA	TRBJ2-3	14	TRBV5-1	TGCGCCAGCAAAAAGGTAGCGGGCGCAGATACGCAGTATTTT	CASKKVAGADTQYF
NA	NA	TRBJ1-1	13	TRBV10-3	TGTGCCATCAGCCACGAACGGGACACTGAAGCTTTCTTT	CAISHERDTEAFF
NA	NA	TRBJ1-4	14	TRBV2	TGTGCCAGTACAGGAAGCACAACTAATGAAAAACTGTTTTTT	CASTGSTTNEKLFF
TRBD1	NA	TRBJ2-1	14	TRBV5-1	TGCGCCAGCAGCCCGGAGGGACAGGGACATGAGCAGTTCTTC	CASSPEGQGHEQFF
NA	NA	TRBJ1-5	17	TRBV23-1	TGCGCCAACCCGAGAAACTTAAATAGACAGAATAATCAGCCCCAGCATTTT	CANPRNLNRQNNQPQHF
NA	NA	TRBJ1-2	13	TRBV18	TGTGCCAGCTCACCAGGGGGCGACTATGGCTACACCTTC	CASSPGGDYGYTF
TRBD2	NA	TRBJ2-5	15	TRBV28	TGTGCCAGCAGTACTCCGACTAGCTTTCAAGAGACCCAGTACTTC	CASSTPTSFQETQYF
TRBD1	once	TRBJ2-1	14	TRBV11-3	TGTGCCAGCAGCTTCCGGACAGGGATGAATGAGCAGTTCTTC	CASSFRTGMNEQFF
NA	NA	TRBJ2-1	15	TRBV9	TGTGCCAGCAGCGTAGGCCAGACAGCTTACAATGAGCAGTTCTTC	CASSVGQTAYNEQFF
TRBD1	NA	TRBJ2-2	16	TRBV9	TGTGCCAGCAGCTTACGGGACAGGGTTCCCACCGGGGAGCTGTTTTTT	CASSLRDRVPTGELFF
NA	NA	TRBJ1-3	14	TRBV2	TGTGCCAGCTTCCTACAGGGATCTGGAAACACCATATATTTT	CASFLQGSGNTIYF
NA	NA	TRBJ2-1	13	TRBV27	TGTGCCAGCAGTTTGCAGGGCGGCAATGAGCAGTTCTTC	CASSLQGGNEQFF
NA	NA	TRBJ2-7	14	TRBV11-2	TGTGCCAGCAAAGATGGAGGGTTCGTGTACGAGCAGTACTTC	CASKDGGFVYEQYF
NA	NA	TRBJ2-1	19	TRBV14	TGTGCCAGCAGCCTGAAAGCGGGTAACCCTACCCCGAGGTACAATGAGCAGTTCTTC	CASSLKAGNPTPRYNEQFF
NA	once	TRBJ1-1	14	TRBV7-3	TGTGCCAGCAGGGCTACAGTTCAGAACACTGAAGCTTTCTTT	CASRATVQNTEAFF
NA	NA	TRBJ1-4	14	TRBV6-1	TGTGCCAGCAGTGAAGCGTGGAGGGGTGAAAAACTGTTTTTT	CASSEAWRGEKLFF
NA	NA	TRBJ1-3	13	TRBV29-1	TGCAGCGTTGAAACAGGGCTTGCAAACACCATATATTTT	CSVETGLANTIYF